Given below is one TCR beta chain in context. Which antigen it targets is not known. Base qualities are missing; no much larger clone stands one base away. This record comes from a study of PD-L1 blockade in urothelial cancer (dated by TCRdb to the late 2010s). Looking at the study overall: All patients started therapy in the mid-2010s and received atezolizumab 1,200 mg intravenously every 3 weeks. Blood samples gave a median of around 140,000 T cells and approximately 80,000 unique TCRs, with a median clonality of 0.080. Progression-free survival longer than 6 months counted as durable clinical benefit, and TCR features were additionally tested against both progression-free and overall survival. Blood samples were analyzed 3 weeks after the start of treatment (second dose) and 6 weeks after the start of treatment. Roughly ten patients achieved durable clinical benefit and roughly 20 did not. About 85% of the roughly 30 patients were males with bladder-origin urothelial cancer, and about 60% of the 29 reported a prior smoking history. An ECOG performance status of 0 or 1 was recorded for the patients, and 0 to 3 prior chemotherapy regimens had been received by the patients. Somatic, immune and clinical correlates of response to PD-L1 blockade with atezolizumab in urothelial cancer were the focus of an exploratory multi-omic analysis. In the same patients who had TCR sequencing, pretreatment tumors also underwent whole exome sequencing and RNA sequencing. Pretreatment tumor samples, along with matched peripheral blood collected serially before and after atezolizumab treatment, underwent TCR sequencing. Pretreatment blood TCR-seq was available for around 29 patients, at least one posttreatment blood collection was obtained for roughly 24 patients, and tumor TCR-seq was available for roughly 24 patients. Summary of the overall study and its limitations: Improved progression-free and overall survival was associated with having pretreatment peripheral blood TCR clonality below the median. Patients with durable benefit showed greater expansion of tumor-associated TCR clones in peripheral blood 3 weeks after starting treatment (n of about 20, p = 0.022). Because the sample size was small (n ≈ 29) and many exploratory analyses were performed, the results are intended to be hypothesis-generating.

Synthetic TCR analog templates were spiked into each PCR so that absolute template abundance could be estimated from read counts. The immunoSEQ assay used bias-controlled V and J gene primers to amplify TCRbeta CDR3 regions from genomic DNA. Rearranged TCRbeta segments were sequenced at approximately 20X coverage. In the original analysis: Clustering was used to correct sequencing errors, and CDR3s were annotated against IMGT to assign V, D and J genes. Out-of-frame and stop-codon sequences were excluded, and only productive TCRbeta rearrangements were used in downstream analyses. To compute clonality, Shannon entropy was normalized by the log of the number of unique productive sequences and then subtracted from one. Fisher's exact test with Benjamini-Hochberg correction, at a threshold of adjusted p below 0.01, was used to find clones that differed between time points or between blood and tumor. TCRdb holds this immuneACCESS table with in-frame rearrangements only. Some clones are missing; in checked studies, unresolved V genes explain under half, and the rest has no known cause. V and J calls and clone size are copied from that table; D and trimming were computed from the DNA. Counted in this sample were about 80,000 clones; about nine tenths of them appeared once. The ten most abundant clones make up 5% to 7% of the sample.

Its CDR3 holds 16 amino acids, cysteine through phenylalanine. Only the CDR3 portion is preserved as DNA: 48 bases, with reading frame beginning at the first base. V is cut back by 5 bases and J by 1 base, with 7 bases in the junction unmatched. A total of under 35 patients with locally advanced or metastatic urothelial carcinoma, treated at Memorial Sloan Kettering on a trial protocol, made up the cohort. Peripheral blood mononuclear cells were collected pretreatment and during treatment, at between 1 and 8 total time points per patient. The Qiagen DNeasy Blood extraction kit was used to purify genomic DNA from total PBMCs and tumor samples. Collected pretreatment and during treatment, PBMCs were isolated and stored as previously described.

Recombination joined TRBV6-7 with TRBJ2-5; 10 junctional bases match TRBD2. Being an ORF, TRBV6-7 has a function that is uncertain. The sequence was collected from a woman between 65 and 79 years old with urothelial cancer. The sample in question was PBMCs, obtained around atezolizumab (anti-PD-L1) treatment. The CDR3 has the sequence CASSRRLAGRQETQYF. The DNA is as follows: TGTGCCAGCAGTAGAAGACTAGCGGGTCGCCAAGAGACCCAGTACTTC.